This T cell receptor beta chain originates from a study of control samples from healthy donors and cancer patients. Repertoires were generated with immunoSEQ multiplex PCR, while TCRdb's copy carries only in-frame clones and drops some. Among about 65,000 clones listed, 90% were seen once. Sequencing was done on a sample of PBMCs. The source of this sequence is a woman in her 50s with colorectal cancer.

CDR3 nucleotides: TGTGCCAGCAGTTACTCGTTTGAACTGCCCCAGCATTTT. It translates to CASSYSFELPQHF. The V gene is TRBV6-5, the J gene TRBJ1-5; no firm D call. V shed 0 bases and J shed 9 bases, with 9 bases lying between them. Germline CDR1 and CDR2: MNHEY and SVGAGI. This CDR3 has 13 amino acids.